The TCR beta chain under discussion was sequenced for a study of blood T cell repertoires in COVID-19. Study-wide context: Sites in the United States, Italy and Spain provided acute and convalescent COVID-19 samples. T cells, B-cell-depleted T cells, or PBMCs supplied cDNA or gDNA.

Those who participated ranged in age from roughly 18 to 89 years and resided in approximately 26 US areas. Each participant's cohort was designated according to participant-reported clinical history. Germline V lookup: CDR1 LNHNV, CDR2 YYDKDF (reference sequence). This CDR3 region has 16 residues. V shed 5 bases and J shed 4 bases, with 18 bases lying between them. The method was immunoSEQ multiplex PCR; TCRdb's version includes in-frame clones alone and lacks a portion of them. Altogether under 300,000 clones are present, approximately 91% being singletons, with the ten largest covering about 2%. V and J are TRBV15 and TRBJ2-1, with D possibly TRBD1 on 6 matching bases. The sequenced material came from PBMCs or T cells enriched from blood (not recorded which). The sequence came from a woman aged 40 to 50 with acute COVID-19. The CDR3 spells CATSGRQDWGYNEQFF. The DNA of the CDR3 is TGTGCCACCAGCGGGAGACAGGATTGGGGTTACAATGAGCAGTTCTTC.